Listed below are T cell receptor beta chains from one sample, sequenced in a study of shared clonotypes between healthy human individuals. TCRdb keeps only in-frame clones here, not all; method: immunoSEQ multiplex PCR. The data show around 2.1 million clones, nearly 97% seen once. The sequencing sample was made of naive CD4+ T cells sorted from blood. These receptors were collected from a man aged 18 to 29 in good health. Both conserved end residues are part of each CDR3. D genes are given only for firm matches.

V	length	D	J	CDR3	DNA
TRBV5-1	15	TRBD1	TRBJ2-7	CASSLLQGSSYEQYF	TGCGCCAGCAGCCTTCTACAGGGGTCCTCCTACGAGCAGTACTTC
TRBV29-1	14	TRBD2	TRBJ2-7	CSVDGLAEFYEQYF	TGCAGCGTTGATGGACTAGCGGAATTCTACGAGCAGTACTTC
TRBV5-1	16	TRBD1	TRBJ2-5	CASSLGQGQGKETQYF	TGCGCCAGCAGCCTTGGACAGGGGCAAGGTAAAGAGACCCAGTACTTC
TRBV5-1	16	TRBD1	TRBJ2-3	CASSPPTGQSTDTQYF	TGCGCCAGCAGCCCGCCGACAGGGCAAAGCACAGATACGCAGTATTTT
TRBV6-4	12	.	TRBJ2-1	CARRLVYNEQFF	TGTGCCAGGAGACTAGTTTACAATGAGCAGTTCTTC
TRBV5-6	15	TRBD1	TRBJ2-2	CASTMTGGYTGELFF	TGTGCCAGCACCATGACAGGGGGGTACACCGGGGAGCTGTTTTTT
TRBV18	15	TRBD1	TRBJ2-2	CASSIGQGNTGELFF	TGTGCCAGCTCAATCGGACAGGGTAACACCGGGGAGCTGTTTTTT
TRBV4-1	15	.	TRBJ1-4	CASSQPGTLGEKLFF	TGCGCCAGCAGCCAACCCGGGACCCTGGGCGAAAAACTGTTTTTT
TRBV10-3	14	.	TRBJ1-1	CAISESVGDTEAFF	TGTGCCATCAGTGAGTCAGTTGGGGACACTGAAGCTTTCTTT
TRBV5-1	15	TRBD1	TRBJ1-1	CASSLWGQGDTEAFF	TGCGCCAGCAGCTTGTGGGGACAGGGAGACACTGAAGCTTTCTTT
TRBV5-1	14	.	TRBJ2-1	CASSEGTGNNEQFF	TGCGCCAGCAGCGAAGGGACCGGGAACAATGAGCAGTTCTTC
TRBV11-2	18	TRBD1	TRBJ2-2	CASSLVTRQGVNTGELFF	TGTGCCAGCAGCTTAGTGACCAGACAGGGGGTGAACACCGGGGAGCTGTTTTTT
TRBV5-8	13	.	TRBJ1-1	CASSHTGNTEAFF	TGTGCCAGCAGCCACACAGGGAACACTGAAGCTTTCTTT
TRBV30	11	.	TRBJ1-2	CAWGRSHGYTF	TGTGCCTGGGGGAGATCTCATGGCTACACCTTC
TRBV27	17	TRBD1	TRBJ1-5	CASSPPVDRGHAQPQHF	TGTGCCAGCAGTCCACCTGTCGACAGGGGGCATGCTCAGCCCCAGCATTTT
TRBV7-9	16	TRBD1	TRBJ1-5	CASSLSGGGAGQPQHF	TGTGCCAGCAGCTTATCGGGAGGGGGCGCGGGTCAGCCCCAGCATTTT
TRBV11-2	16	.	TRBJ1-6	CASSLDRMGPNSPLHF	TGTGCCAGCAGCTTAGATCGAATGGGGCCTAATTCACCCCTCCACTTT
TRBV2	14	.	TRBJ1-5	CASHGPKGGQPQHF	TGTGCCAGCCATGGACCCAAAGGGGGTCAGCCCCAGCATTTT
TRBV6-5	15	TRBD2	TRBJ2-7	CASSTYSGGPYEQYF	TGTGCCAGCAGTACCTATAGCGGGGGGCCCTACGAGCAGTACTTC
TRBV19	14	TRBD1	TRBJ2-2	CASKGQGSTGELFF	TGTGCCAGTAAGGGACAGGGCTCCACCGGGGAGCTGTTTTTT
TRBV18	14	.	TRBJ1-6	CASSPYNSGSTLHF	TGTGCCAGCTCACCATATAATTCAGGATCAACCCTCCACTTT
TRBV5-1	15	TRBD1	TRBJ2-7	CASSQGQVGSYEQYF	TGCGCCAGCAGCCAAGGACAGGTCGGCTCCTACGAGCAGTACTTC
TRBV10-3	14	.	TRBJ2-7	CAISGGATTYEQYF	TGTGCCATCAGTGGGGGAGCTACTACCTACGAGCAGTACTTC